Detailed here is one TCR beta chain. Its target is unknown. The protocol was immunoSEQ multiplex PCR, while the TCRdb copy is restricted to in-frame clones and leaves out a portion. This table has millions of clones, 95% appearing once. The data originate from a study of shared clonotypes between healthy human individuals. Study-level findings and limits: Inspection by rarefaction showed sorted-subset sequencing to be incomplete despite large depth.

Donors, healthy HIV-negative adults, lacked recent acute infections or vaccinations. All donors were Caucasian adults living in Nashville, Tennessee. In the CD4+ fraction, cells were divided into CD45RA+ naive and CD45RA-negative memory subsets. The sequenced sample was naive CD4+ T cells sorted from blood. As for subset: CD45RA+ positively selected. The TCR sequence derives from a man aged 18 to 29 in good health.

The CDR3 loop reads CATSDSSSGTGGISSYNSPLHF. DNA for the CDR3: TGTGCCACCAGCGACTCGTCATCTGGGACAGGGGGCATCAGCTCCTATAATTCACCCCTCCACTTT. The chain recombines TRBV15 with TRBJ1-6; 12 nucleotides match TRBD1. The V gene end was trimmed by 5 bases and the J gene end by 0 bases; junction bases not matched to a gene: 17. Germline-derived CDR1 and CDR2 are LNHNV and YYDKDF (reference sequence). The length of the CDR3 is 22 residues.